The 28 T cell receptor beta chains below come from one sample, sequenced in a study of identical twins. MiXCR, run by TCRdb on the 5' RACE reads, gives a single entry per CDR3 protein. This repertoire shows 1.5 million to 2 million distinct CDR3 sequences, under 35% found once; its top ten account for roughly 0.3%. What was sequenced was cord blood. The receptor source for this set is a newborn girl in good health.

V is TRBV20-1 and J is TRBJ1-1; possibly TRBD1 for D (6 bases). Germline loops: CDR1 DFQATT, CDR2 SNEGSKA (reference sequence). V was shortened by 1 base and J by 1 base, with 16 bases between the two germline ends. The CDR3 totals 16 residues. CDR3 protein: CSARGSGTPSNTEAFF. The CDR3, as DNA: TGCAGTGCTAGAGGATCCGGGACACCGTCGAACACTGAAGCTTTCTTT.

In this sample, this clonotype turned up many times. The V call is TRBV5-1, the J call TRBJ2-1; D is perhaps TRBD2 (6 bases). Between the trimmed V and J ends, which lost 0 bases and 7 bases, there was a span of 11 bases. Germline V lookup: CDR1 SGHRS, CDR2 YFSETQ. CDR3 length: 14 amino acids. The CDR3 DNA is TGCGCCAGCAGCTTGGGGGGGGTAGTTAATGAGCAGTTCTTC. Translation: CASSLGGVVNEQFF.

Concerning this clonotype: This sequence may be a read error, since a much larger clone differs from it by one base. The V gene is TRBV20-1, the J gene TRBJ2-1; D uncertain. Germline CDR1 DFQATT, CDR2 SNEGSKA (reference sequence). The CDR3 extends over 14 amino acids. Trimming took 0 bases from V and 2 from J, leaving 8 bases between them. This CDR3 reads CSARDGRTYNEQFF. The CDR3 bases are TGCAGTGCTAGAGATGGCCGAACCTACAATGAGCAGTTCTTC.

V gene TRBV5-6 combines with J gene TRBJ2-1, with 8 bases identical to TRBD2. Germline CDR1 reads SGHDT; CDR2 reads YYEEEE. The CDR3 extends over 13 amino acids. V trimming: 3 bases; J trimming: 9 bases; junction bases outside the gene matches: 5. The CDR3 spells CASSYGLAVEQFF. In nucleotides, the CDR3 is TGTGCCAGCAGCTACGGACTAGCTGTTGAGCAGTTCTTC. Drawing the rest from reference TRBV5-6 and TRBJ2-1, the complete variable domain is DAGVTQSPTHLIKTRGQQVTLRCSPKSGHDTVSWYQQALGQGPQFIFQYYEEEERQRGNFPDRFSGHQFPNYSSELNVNALLLGDSALYLCASSYGLAVEQFFGPGTRLTVL.

This clonotype showed up just a few times. The chain combines TRBV3-1 with TRBJ2-1; TRBD1 matches 7 bases. This CDR3 comprises 17 residues. The ends lost 4 bases at V and 6 bases at J; junction bases unmatched: 15. Germline V lookup: CDR1 LGHDT, CDR2 YNNKEL (reference sequence). CDR3: CASSPALSTGPPNEQFF. DNA for the CDR3: TGTGCCAGCAGCCCCGCCCTTTCGACAGGGCCTCCCAATGAGCAGTTCTTC.

This clonotype was detected ten times or more. The CDR3 spells CASSHSLLYGYTF. For the CDR3, the DNA is TGTGCCAGCAGCCACAGTCTCCTTTATGGCTACACCTTC. V gene TRBV7-2 combines with J gene TRBJ1-2; D is undetermined. This CDR3 comprises 13 residues. Trimming pared 5 bases from V and 5 bases from J, leaving 12 bases between. Germline V gene data show CDR1 as SGHTA and CDR2 as FQGNSA.

The genes are TRBV10-3 and TRBJ2-1, with 7 bases identical to TRBD1. Germline CDR1 and CDR2: ENHRY and SYGVKD. CDR3 length: 13 residues. Losses at the gene ends were 6 bases for V and 13 bases for J; bases not matched to a gene: 12. The CDR3 DNA reads as TGTGCCATCAGAGGGGACAGAGGGGAGACCCAGTTCTTC. Residues: CAIRGDRGETQFF.

The chain employs TRBV6-5 and TRBJ2-3; a weak D match, TRBD2 (6 bases). Germline V lookup: CDR1 MNHEY, CDR2 SVGAGI. The CDR3 sequence is 15 residues long. The V end was cut by 6 bases, the J end by 2 bases, with 15 bases between. CDR3 region: CASSSSAGNTDTQYF. The CDR3 coding sequence is TGTGCCAGCAGCTCTAGCGCGGGGAACACAGATACGCAGTATTTT.

The chain is built from TRBV20-1 and TRBJ2-7; D might be TRBD1 (5 bases). Between the trimmed V and J ends, which lost 3 bases and 7 bases, there was a span of 7 bases. The CDR3 sequence is 10 residues long. The germline gives CDR1 DFQATT, CDR2 SNEGSKA (reference sequence). The DNA of the CDR3 is TGCAGTGCTAGTAACAGGGAGCAGTACTTC. This encodes CSASNREQYF.

The rearrangement joins TRBV18 to TRBJ1-1, with TRBD1 as a possible D gene (5 bases). The CDR3 has 14 residues. The V gene lost 1 base and the J gene lost 3 bases, with 9 bases spanning the gap. Germline CDR1 KGHSH, CDR2 LQKENI. The DNA for the CDR3 is TGTGCCAGCTCACCACAACAGGACTACACTGAAGCTTTCTTT. Protein sequence: CASSPQQDYTEAFF.

This clonotype came up many times. The CDR3 coding sequence is TGTGCCAGCAGCTTAGACGGCCCATTTAAGCAGTACTTC. Translation: CASSLDGPFKQYF. The rearrangement links TRBV7-2 to TRBJ2-7; D gene ambiguous. With 1 base removed from V and 8 bases from J, the gap between germline ends came to 12 bases. Germline CDR1 is SGHTA and CDR2 is FQGNSA. CDR3 size: 13 residues.

The V call is TRBV20-1, the J call TRBJ1-1, with TRBD1 matching over 7 bases. Germline CDR1 DFQATT, CDR2 SNEGSKA (reference sequence). The J segment lost 3 bases and the V segment lost 3 bases, leaving 10 bases of the junction unmatched. The CDR3 consists of 15 residues. CDR3 in amino acids: CSASKTRGKDTEAFF. DNA for the CDR3: TGCAGTGCTAGTAAGACCAGGGGGAAGGACACTGAAGCTTTCTTT.

The V and J genes are TRBV6-1 and TRBJ2-3; tentatively, D is TRBD1 (7 bases). This CDR3 has 16 amino acids. The V gene's germline CDR1 is MNHNS and CDR2 SASEGT. Trimming pared 4 bases from V and 3 bases from J, leaving 17 bases between. The CDR3 nucleotides read TGTGCCAGCAGTGTCCACGCGGGACAGATGACAGATACGCAGTATTTT. It translates to CASSVHAGQMTDTQYF.

DNA of the CDR3: TGTGCCACTAGGGCGGGGTGGCCCACTGAAGCTTTCTTT. Translating gives CATRAGWPTEAFF. The rearrangement links TRBV2 to TRBJ1-1; D uncertain. Germline CDR1 reads SNHLY; CDR2 reads FYNNEI. The CDR3 spans 13 residues. Trimming removed 10 bases from V and 4 bases from J, with 16 bases in between.

This clonotype was recorded a few times. The chain is built from TRBV6-6 and TRBJ2-3; TRBD2 matches 8 bases. V trimming: 5 bases; J trimming: 8 bases; junction bases outside the gene matches: 6. This CDR3 spans 13 amino acids. Germline CDR1 and CDR2: MNHNY and SVGAGI (reference sequence). CDR3 in amino acids: CASSKRREGTQYF. The CDR3 DNA reads TGTGCCAGCAGTAAACGTCGGGAGGGTACGCAGTATTTT.

This clonotype has a handful of counts. The chain is built from TRBV27 and TRBJ2-3, with D unresolved. The CDR3 is made up of 13 amino acids. The ends were cut back, 5 bases at V and 8 bases at J, with 14 bases in the middle. From germline, CDR1 is MNHEY and CDR2 SMNVEV (reference sequence). In nucleotides, the CDR3 is TGTGCCAGCAGTCCTTCCCCATGGGGTACGCAGTATTTT. It codes for CASSPSPWGTQYF.

The gene calls are TRBV6-5 and TRBJ2-1; 9 positions match TRBD1. The germline V gene has CDR1 MNHEY and CDR2 SVGAGI. With 2 bases clipped from V and 6 bases from J, the junction kept 11 bases outside the gene matches. The CDR3 loop spans 17 amino acids. CDR3 nucleotides: TGTGCCAGCAGTTACCTTCGGACAGGGGCATACCTCAATGAGCAGTTCTTC. It is translated as CASSYLRTGAYLNEQFF.

The rearrangement joins TRBV3-1 to TRBJ1-1, with D unclear. Germline values: CDR1 LGHDT, CDR2 YNNKEL (reference sequence). Trimming pared 2 bases from V and 4 bases from J, leaving 8 bases between. The length of the CDR3 is 13 residues. CDR3 sequence: CASSQHPGTEAFF. The CDR3 DNA is TGTGCCAGCAGCCAACATCCGGGCACTGAAGCTTTCTTT. The full variable domain, rest sourced from reference TRBV3-1 and TRBJ1-1, is DTAVSQTPKYLVTQMGNDKSIKCEQNLGHDTMYWYKQDSKKFLKIMFSYNNKELIINETVPNRFSPKSPDKAHLNLHINSLELGDSAVYFCASSQHPGTEAFFGQGTRLTVV.

This clonotype was detected a few times. The rearrangement joins TRBV6-1 to TRBJ1-2; D is uncertain. This CDR3 has 17 amino acids. V was clipped by 2 bases and J by 4 bases, with 20 bases between them. Germline-derived CDR1 and CDR2 are MNHNS and SASEGT. The CDR3 coding sequence is TGTGCCAGCAGTGAACGGCGGTCCACGATAAGGCTCTATGGCTACACCTTC. Translated, it gives CASSERRSTIRLYGYTF.

The gene calls are TRBV6-6 and TRBJ2-5, with a weak D call TRBD2 (6 bases). Between the trimmed V and J ends, which lost 11 bases and 1 base, there was a span of 20 bases. The CDR3 contains 15 residues. From germline, CDR1 is MNHNY and CDR2 SVGAGI (reference sequence). The CDR3 DNA reads as TGTGCCTCCAAAACTTTTGCGGGGCCCCAAGAGACCCAGTACTTC. Encoded protein: CASKTFAGPQETQYF.

The chain has TRBV20-1 and TRBJ2-7; D gene unclear. There are 13 residues in the CDR3. CDR1 is DFQATT and CDR2 is SNEGSKA in the germline V gene (reference sequence). For the CDR3, the DNA is TGCAGCCTAGGAGCCCGAAGCTCCTACGAGCAGTACTTC. Its translation: CSLGARSSYEQYF.

This chain links TRBV7-2 with TRBJ2-2; D is unresolved. The CDR3 is 12 amino acids. V dropped 4 bases and J dropped 7 bases, with 7 bases sitting between them. Germline CDR1 is SGHTA and CDR2 is FQGNSA. CDR3 DNA: TGTGCCAGCAGCTCGTATTACGGGGAGCTGTTTTTT. It is translated as CASSSYYGELFF.

This clonotype was counted a few times. V usage is TRBV6-1 and J usage is TRBJ2-1, with TRBD2 as a possible D gene (6 bases). Trimming removed 8 bases at V and 3 bases at J, with 11 bases between. The CDR3 totals 13 residues. Germline V gene data show CDR1 as MNHNS and CDR2 as SASEGT. CDR3 bases: TGTGCCAGCGACGGGGGAGTCTACAATGAGCAGTTCTTC. Translation gives CASDGGVYNEQFF.

This clonotype came up a few times. V gene TRBV9 combines with J gene TRBJ2-3, with D unresolved. The CDR3 has 15 residues. CDR1 SGDLS and CDR2 YYNGEE come from the germline V gene. V lost 0 bases and J 2 bases, leaving 10 bases between the germline ends. The CDR3 spells CASSVGGVLTDTQYF. For the CDR3, the DNA is TGTGCCAGCAGCGTAGGAGGAGTGCTCACAGATACGCAGTATTTT.

A few counts support this clonotype. The rearrangement links TRBV6-2 or TRBV6-3 to TRBJ1-1; possible D gene TRBD1, 5 bases. The V end lost 2 bases, the J end lost 4 bases, and 8 bases lay between the germline ends. CDR1 and CDR2 from the germline V gene are MNHEY and SVGEGT. The CDR3 loop spans 13 amino acids. The chain's CDR3 is CASSYVGGTEAFF. The DNA for the CDR3 is TGTGCCAGCAGTTACGTGGGGGGCACTGAAGCTTTCTTT.

This clonotype was counted a few times. The gene calls are TRBV21-1 and TRBJ2-2; TRBD1 was called by the table and not checked on the DNA. TRBV21-1 is a pseudogene segment. CDR3 length: 17 amino acids. The CDR3 DNA reads TGTGCCAGCAGCAAAGGGGACCTGGACAAGAACACCGGGGAGCTGTTTTTT. Translation gives CASSKGDLDKNTGELFF.

This clonotype was counted only a few times. The V gene is TRBV5-1, the J gene TRBJ2-7, with D possibly TRBD1 on 6 matching bases. Germline V CDR1 and CDR2: SGHRS, YFSETQ. Trimming removed 4 bases at V and 1 base at J, with 15 bases between. CDR3 size: 15 residues. DNA for the CDR3: TGCGCCAGCAGCGTAACAGGGCCCGCTTCCTACGAGCAGTACTTC. Its protein product is CASSVTGPASYEQYF.

This clonotype was found a few times. CDR3 coding DNA: TGTGCCAGCAGCCCCAGGGGAGGTGCCTCCTACGAGCAGTACTTC. This codes for CASSPRGGASYEQYF. This chain connects TRBV7-6 to TRBJ2-7, with D perhaps being TRBD1 or TRBD2 (6 bases each). Trimming cost V 5 bases and J 0 bases, with 14 bases left between them. CDR1 SGHVS and CDR2 FNYEAQ come from the germline V gene. The CDR3 consists of 15 residues.